This T cell receptor (beta chain) was sequenced for a study of beta chain features in type 1 diabetes (dated by TCRdb to about 2018). Notes on the research overall: Patients and healthy donors did not differ in mean age, gender distribution, total cell number or subset yield. A total of about 100,000,000 sorted cells were examined across all samples, and RNA yield correlated strongly with the number of cells per subset. In the study, recently diagnosed type 1 diabetes patients and matched healthy donors were compared on the TCRB repertoires of their sorted circulating CD4+ T cell subsets. Naive and central memory subsets were obtained from all 30 or so donors, but regulatory and stem cell-like memory subsets were isolated from only 8 patients and 8 healthy donors.

Each donor gave one peripheral blood draw, averaging roughly 0.11 L, which was collected into heparinised tubes. Naive, central memory, regulatory and stem cell-like memory CD4+ T cells were sorted on a BD FACSAria II using a panel including CD45RO, CCR7, CD25, CD127, CD95 and CD27. Purity was above 95% for every sorted population. Right away, PBMCs were isolated by Lymphoprep density gradient centrifugation and were stained directly, with no culture step. So that batch effects would be minimized, each experiment stained and sorted samples in pairs, pairing one healthy donor with one patient. The entire isolated RNA was reverse transcribed using the High Capacity cDNA Reverse Transcription Kit, and thus expressed TCRB transcripts were sequenced. Naive, central memory and regulatory T cell samples underwent deep immunoSEQ sequencing, averaging about 3.3 million total reads per sample. Sorted cells were lysed in RLT buffer and RNA was extracted with DNase-treated RNeasy Micro or Mini kits, depending on cell number. To prevent cross-contamination, every cell subset was processed on its own, while patient and healthy donor samples were processed together. The immunoSEQ multiplex PCR was used to amplify TCRB sequences from cDNA, generating 87-bp fragments that spanned the CDR3 region. Sequencing of the amplicons was done on the Illumina HiSeq platform. The paper's processing steps were these. PCR bias was corrected computationally using synthetic template baselines, and reads within Hamming distance 2 were collapsed, with unmergeable singletons discarded. Reads were aligned against IMGT so that V, D and J genes, CDR3 length and insertions or deletions at six rearrangement sites could be assigned. Within each subset, clonotype counts were normalized to sorted cell number, after which true diversity and Gini coefficients were computed with the tcR R package. Repertoire sharing was quantified using the overlap coefficient calculated on TCRB nucleotide sequences. Out-of-frame TCRB sequences from naive cells were analyzed as a proxy for the pre-selection repertoire. TCRdb re-hosts the immuneACCESS table, in-frame sequences only. Its copies lack some clones; in the studies checked, an unresolved V gene accounts for under half of them, and the cause for the rest is not known. The DNA was the basis for D and trimming; V, J and clone size are from that table. This sample has 240,000 or so clones in its table, and approximately 14% of those were observed once. About 0.02% of the sample is held by the ten biggest clonotypes.

For CDR1 and CDR2, the germline V gene lists MGHDK and SYGVNS. The CDR3 runs 13 residues from the cysteine to the phenylalanine. Left in the record is the CDR3 DNA by itself, 39 bases read in frame from the first base. The germline ends are 6 bases apart after V is trimmed by 2 bases and J by 1 base. Note on this clone: Its antigen is currently not known. The sample holds no much larger clone one base away, and base qualities are not on file.

Paper-wide results and their limitations: Because small numbers of individuals were included in the HLA sub-analyses, any influence of HLA type on TCRB rearrangement was left unresolved. PCR might favor shorter templates, but patient and control samples were amplified and corrected together, so any skew would affect both groups equally. A moderate but significant shortening of TCRB CDR3 length was observed in type 1 diabetes patients in all four CD4+ subsets. Because cDNA was sequenced instead of genomic DNA, activated cells with high expression could be over-represented, although the groups did not differ in activation or CD3 levels. Naive, central memory and regulatory TCRB repertoires appeared more similar among patients than among healthy donors. Patients with type 1 diabetes made fewer insertions and deleted more nucleotides at VDJ recombination sites, implying thymic rearrangement abnormalities.

This chain joins TRBV25-1 to TRBJ2-7; TRBD2 could be the D gene, as 6 bases match. The TCR originated in a man aged 25-45 years with type 1 diabetes. The sequencing input was naive CD4+ T cells from blood. The cell subset or site tag for this specimen amounts to: true naive CD4+ T cells. In nucleotides, the sequence is TGTGCCAGCAGTGAACGGGGGTCCTACGAGCAGTACTTC. It specifies CASSERGSYEQYF.